This paragraph reports one T cell receptor beta chain. Germline-derived CDR1 and CDR2 are PRHDT and FYEKMQ (reference sequence). Trimming took 0 bases from V and 5 from J; bases not matched to a gene: 4. This CDR3 comprises 15 residues. The source of the sample is a study of shared clonotypes between healthy human individuals. CD45RO negativity and positive selection for CCR7 defined naive CD8 cells, a population that excluded terminally differentiated effector memory CD45RA+ cells. Assay used: immunoSEQ multiplex PCR; TCRdb lists only in-frame clones, some missing. Among some 2 million clones listed, over 85% were seen once.

This chain uses TRBV13 with TRBJ1-2; 9 bases fit TRBD1. Sequenced sample: naive CD8+ T cells sorted from blood. The TCR comes from a man between 18 and 29 years old in good health. The DNA for the CDR3 is TGTGCCAGCAGCTTAGGGGACAGGGGCAAATATGGCTACACCTTC. This translates into CASSLGDRGKYGYTF.